This TCR beta chain was documented in a study of blood T cell repertoires in COVID-19. Only in-frame clones appear in the TCRdb table, and some are missing; sequencing was by immunoSEQ multiplex PCR. The sample yields 80,000 to 100,000 clones, 80% seen once. V was shortened by 0 bases and J by 1 base, with 12 bases between the two germline ends. Germline lookup yields CDR1 SGHRS and CDR2 YFSETQ. The CDR3 is 16 amino acids. The sequence was collected from an elderly woman with active or convalescent COVID-19. Sequenced input: peripheral blood. The J gene is TRBJ2-3, the V gene TRBV5-1; possible D gene TRBD1, 6 bases. CDR3 region: CASSLGASGGTDTQYF. The CDR3 DNA is TGCGCCAGCAGCTTGGGGGCGTCAGGGGGCACAGATACGCAGTATTTT.